This T cell receptor (beta chain) was found in a study of T-cell memory formation after mild COVID-19. This clonotype was observed many times. Constant-segment primers were used for 5'RACE, and the resulting TCR alpha and TCR beta cDNA libraries carried sample barcodes and UMIs. TCRdb fed the 5' RACE reads into MiXCR, producing one record per CDR3 protein. The data contain 450,000 or so distinct CDR3 sequences, around a quarter of them singletons. CDR3 size: 15 residues. Trimming removed 6 bases at V and 1 base at J, with 14 bases between. CDR1 SNHLY and CDR2 FYNNEI come from the germline V gene. This rearrangement joins TRBV2 to TRBJ2-3; D might be TRBD1 (6 bases). The TCR sequence derives from an adult woman who had mild COVID-19 (a few samples of this study predate the infection). Cell type and time point are not known. Sequenced: PBMCs or a T cell subset sorted from them (not recorded which). CDR3 nucleotides: TGTGCCAGCAGCAAACGGACAGCCGGCACAGATACGCAGTATTTT. This translates into CASSKRTAGTDTQYF.